Below, 32 T cell receptor beta chains from the same sample are listed, as sequenced in a study of Tregs in tolerant kidney transplant recipients. The data were produced by immunoSEQ multiplex PCR, yet TCRdb's version contains in-frame clones alone and is incomplete. Of just under 65,000 clones in the sample, approximately 98% were seen once. The sample consisted of Tregs from blood, taken before the transplant. These receptors came from a human donor who received a combined kidney and bone marrow transplant.

The rearrangement uses TRBV11-3 and TRBJ2-5; tentatively, D is TRBD2 (5 bases). The V end lost 2 bases, the J end lost 4 bases, and 8 bases lay between the germline ends. CDR3 length: 13 residues. CDR1 and CDR2 from the germline V gene are SGHNT and YENEEA. The CDR3 protein is CASSLRGPETQYF. The CDR3 DNA follows: TGTGCCAGCAGCTTACGAGGGCCAGAGACCCAGTACTTC. Complete variable domain (other parts from reference TRBV11-3 and TRBJ2-5): EAGVVQSPRYKIIEKKQPVAFWCNPISGHNTLYWYLQNLGQGPELLIRYENEEAVDDSQLPKDRFSAERLKGVDSTLKIQPAELGDSAVYLCASSLRGPETQYFGPGTRLLVL.

The CDR3 coding sequence is TGTGCCATCAGCTATGGACAAATGGATGGCTACACCTTC. Translated: CAISYGQMDGYTF. This chain uses TRBV10-3 with TRBJ1-2, with TRBD1 as a possible D gene (5 bases). V was trimmed by 6 bases and J by 6 bases, leaving 14 bases between them. The CDR3 has 13 residues. Germline CDR1 and CDR2: ENHRY and SYGVKD.

The chain is built from TRBV15 and TRBJ2-5; D is uncertain. V lost 1 base to trimming and J lost 4 bases, with 7 bases between them. This CDR3 has 13 residues. CDR1 is LNHNV, CDR2 YYDKDF, per germline (reference sequence). CDR3 sequence: CATSRGSTETQYF. DNA of the CDR3: TGTGCCACCAGCAGAGGAAGCACAGAGACCCAGTACTTC.

The CDR3 bases are TGTGCCAGCAGTCTCCCGGGGGGCTACACTGAAGCTTTCTTT. Its protein is CASSLPGGYTEAFF. V usage is TRBV28 and J usage is TRBJ1-1; the D gene is possibly TRBD1 (6 bases). Per germline, CDR1 MDHEN and CDR2 SYDVKM. Trimming stripped 5 bases from V and 3 bases from J, with 13 bases between. The CDR3 runs 14 residues.

V is TRBV4-3 and J is TRBJ1-2; 8 bases fit TRBD1. The length of the CDR3 is 15 residues. After removal of 4 bases from V and 6 bases from J, the junction contained 10 bases not matched to a gene. The germline V gene has CDR1 LGHNA and CDR2 YSLEER. CDR3 nucleotide sequence: TGCGCCAGCAGCCGAAGGACAGGGAGGTTAGATGGCTACACCTTC. Residues: CASSRRTGRLDGYTF.

The chain couples TRBV5-1 to TRBJ2-1, with D hard to call. The CDR3 loop spans 14 amino acids. Deletions cut 0 bases from V and 6 bases from J, with 10 bases between. The germline V gene has CDR1 SGHRS and CDR2 YFSETQ. CDR3: CASSLDSLGNEQFF. CDR3 sequence (DNA): TGCGCCAGCAGCTTGGATAGCCTGGGCAATGAGCAGTTCTTC.

The table lists this clone with a few counts. The V and J genes are TRBV30 and TRBJ1-6; the match to TRBD1 covers 8 bases. The V segment lost 4 bases and the J segment 12 bases; nucleotides outside the gene matches: 14. Per germline, CDR1 GTSNPN and CDR2 SVGIG (reference sequence). The CDR3 length is 15 residues. The CDR3 loop is CAWTRDRTIVRPLHF. CDR3 nucleotide sequence: TGTGCCTGGACCCGGGACAGGACGATAGTGCGACCCCTCCACTTT.

The rearrangement links TRBV7-2 to TRBJ2-1; 7 bases match TRBD2. V lost 1 base and J lost 3; bases outside the gene matches: 3. The germline V gene has CDR1 SGHTA and CDR2 FQGNSA. The CDR3 has 15 amino acids. The CDR3 DNA follows: TGTGCCAGCAGCTTAGAAGGGACTAACTACAATGAGCAGTTCTTC. Protein product: CASSLEGTNYNEQFF.

This chain links TRBV11-2 with TRBJ1-3, with D uncertain. Trimming stripped 8 bases from V and 0 bases from J, with 20 bases between. The CDR3 covers 17 residues. Germline values: CDR1 SGHAT, CDR2 FQNNGV. CDR3 protein: CASRPYSWGASGNTIYF. CDR3 DNA sequence: TGTGCCAGCCGTCCTTATAGTTGGGGAGCCTCTGGAAACACCATATATTTT.

This sequence joins TRBV18 and TRBJ2-1, with unresolved D. Germline V lookup: CDR1 KGHSH, CDR2 LQKENI. V was shortened by 5 bases and J by 4 bases, with 3 bases between the two germline ends. The length of the CDR3 is 11 residues. The CDR3 DNA follows: TGTGCCAGCTCATCGTACAATGAGCAGTTCTTC. It codes for CASSSYNEQFF.

The genes are TRBV19 and TRBJ2-1; TRBD2 aligns across 7 bases. Per the germline V gene, CDR1 is LNHDA and CDR2 is SQIVND (reference sequence). The CDR3 consists of 15 residues. The V segment lost 8 bases and the J segment 8 bases; nucleotides outside the gene matches: 15. Written as DNA, the CDR3 is TGTGCCAGTGGCAAGAGGACTAGAGTGGGTCATGAGCAGTTCTTC. Translated, it gives CASGKRTRVGHEQFF.

V is TRBV18 and J is TRBJ1-5; 8 bases line up with TRBD1. The ends lost 2 bases at V and 3 bases at J; junction bases unmatched: 9. The CDR3 totals 17 residues. The germline V gene encodes CDR1 KGHSH and CDR2 LQKENI. CDR3 residues: CASSPRAGQDINQPQHF. The CDR3 bases are TGTGCCAGCTCACCAAGGGCGGGACAGGACATCAATCAGCCCCAGCATTTT.

J is TRBJ2-5 and V is TRBV7-2, with 15 bases matching TRBD2. Trimming removed 5 bases from V and 5 bases from J; junction bases left unmatched: 9. CDR1 and CDR2 from the germline V gene are SGHTA and FQGNSA. This CDR3 spans 17 amino acids. CDR3: CASSLGLAGGPGETQYF. For the CDR3, the DNA is TGTGCCAGCAGCCTCGGACTAGCGGGGGGGCCAGGGGAGACCCAGTACTTC. Filled out from reference TRBV7-2 and TRBJ2-5, the complete variable domain reads GAGVSQSPSNKVTEKGKDVELRCDPISGHTALYWYRQSLGQGLEFLIYFQGNSAPDKSGLPSDRFSAERTGGSVSTLTIQRTQQEDSAVYLCASSLGLAGGPGETQYFGPGTRLLVL.

The chain recombines TRBV18 with TRBJ1-6, with 9 bases aligning to TRBD1. J lost 5 bases, V lost 5 bases, and 4 bases had no gene match. The CDR3 runs to 15 residues. Germline V lookup: CDR1 KGHSH, CDR2 LQKENI. The CDR3: CASSSDRGDNSPLHF. For the CDR3, the DNA is TGTGCCAGCTCATCGGACAGGGGAGATAATTCACCCCTCCACTTT. Variable domain in full (rest from reference TRBV18 and TRBJ1-6): NAGVMQNPRHLVRRRGQEARLRCSPMKGHSHVYWYRQLPEEGLKFMVYLQKENIIDESGMPKERFSAEFPKEGPSILRIQQVVRGDSAAYFCASSSDRGDNSPLHFGNGTRLTVT.

The V and J genes are TRBV6-1 and TRBJ1-2; D unclear. CDR1 is MNHNS and CDR2 is SASEGT in the germline V gene. The CDR3 spans 14 residues. Trimming cost V 6 bases and J 1 base, with 12 bases left between them. The CDR3 spells CASSRQDYNYGYTF. CDR3 sequence (DNA): TGTGCCAGCAGCCGACAAGACTATAACTATGGCTACACCTTC.

The chain couples TRBV7-2 to TRBJ2-3, with 9 bases matching TRBD1. Germline V gives CDR1 SGHTA, CDR2 FQGNSA. Unmatched junction bases numbered 4, after V lost 5 bases and J lost 4 bases. The CDR3 length is 14 residues. CDR3 protein: CASSQDRGPDTQYF. As DNA, the CDR3 is TGTGCCAGCAGCCAGGACAGGGGACCAGATACGCAGTATTTT.

The chain recombines TRBV30 with TRBJ2-3; the match to TRBD1 covers 8 bases. The CDR3 extends over 15 amino acids. V gave up 4 bases and J gave up 1 base; unmatched junction bases: 7. CDR1 is GTSNPN and CDR2 is SVGIG in the germline V gene (reference sequence). The CDR3 DNA follows: TGTGCCTGGAATACCCCGACAGGGGGCACAGATACGCAGTATTTT. Protein sequence: CAWNTPTGGTDTQYF.

This chain links TRBV7-8 with TRBJ2-4; 11 bases agree with TRBD2. From germline, CDR1 is SGHVS and CDR2 FQNEAQ. This CDR3 has 14 residues. Germline trimming cut 5 bases from V and 7 bases from J; bases unmatched to any gene: 4. The CDR3 sequence: CASSVSGRANIQYF. As DNA, the CDR3 is TGTGCCAGCAGCGTTAGCGGGAGGGCGAACATTCAGTACTTC.

V is TRBV4-1 and J is TRBJ2-2, with D perhaps matching TRBD2 (6 bases). Per germline, CDR1 MGHRA and CDR2 YSYEKL. The germline V and J ends were trimmed by 2 bases and 7 bases, with 17 bases remaining between them. The CDR3 length is 16 residues. The CDR3 region has the DNA TGCGCCAGCAGCCAACTCAAACTTGGGGGGTTCGGGGAGCTGTTTTTT. The encoded protein is CASSQLKLGGFGELFF.

The chain carries TRBV7-3 and TRBJ2-3; the match to TRBD2 covers 8 bases. The CDR3 is made up of 17 amino acids. Germline assignment: CDR1 SGHTA and CDR2 FQGTGA. The trim removed 5 bases at V and 4 bases at J, leaving 14 bases unmatched. In DNA, the CDR3 is TGTGCCAGCAGCAGGACGGCCCCGGGAGGGGGGGCAGATACGCAGTATTTT. Its protein is CASSRTAPGGGADTQYF.

The chain has TRBV5-4 and TRBJ2-3, with TRBD1 matching over 7 bases. Trimming cost V 4 bases and J 1 base; bases outside gene matches: 15. The CDR3 has 18 residues. From germline, CDR1 is SGHNT and CDR2 YYREEE (reference sequence). In nucleotides, the CDR3 is TGTGCCAGCAGCACCAGTTACAGGGGTGAATGGGGCACAGATACGCAGTATTTT. Translated, it gives CASSTSYRGEWGTDTQYF.

This chain joins TRBV2 and TRBJ1-4; D perhaps matches TRBD1 (5 bases). The CDR3 is made up of 16 amino acids. The germline V gene has CDR1 SNHLY and CDR2 FYNNEI. Trimming took off 3 bases at V and 0 bases at J, with 11 bases between the two ends. The CDR3 coding sequence is TGTGCCAGCAGTGACTGGAGGGGCGCAACTAATGAAAAACTGTTTTTT. This encodes CASSDWRGATNEKLFF. Using reference TRBV2 and TRBJ1-4 for the parts outside the CDR3, the full variable domain is EPEVTQTPSHQVTQMGQEVILRCVPISNHLYFYWYRQILGQKVEFLVSFYNNEISEKSEIFDDQFSVERPDGSNFTLKIRSTKLEDSAMYFCASSDWRGATNEKLFFGSGTQLSVL.

The rearrangement uses TRBV19 and TRBJ1-2; 9 bases are shared with TRBD1. V trimming: 2 bases; J trimming: 6 bases; junction bases outside the gene matches: 4. This CDR3 contains 14 residues. The V gene's germline CDR1 is LNHDA and CDR2 SQIVND (reference sequence). CDR3 coding DNA: TGTGCCAGTAGTATAAGGGACAGGGAGAATGGCTACACCTTC. This sequence encodes CASSIRDRENGYTF.

The chain has TRBV25-1 and TRBJ2-7; D call uncertain. Per germline, CDR1 MGHDK and CDR2 SYGVNS. The CDR3 runs to 11 residues. The V and J ends lost 4 bases and 6 bases respectively, with 7 bases between them. The CDR3 DNA reads as TGTGCCAGCAGTGCCCTGCGCGAGCAGTACTTC. Translating gives CASSALREQYF.

The chain links TRBV2 to TRBJ2-3; D call uncertain. Trimming removed 7 bases at V and 6 bases at J, with 11 bases between. In germline, CDR1 is SNHLY, CDR2 FYNNEI. The length of the CDR3 is 12 residues. The CDR3 region is CASTLTGDTQYF. The DNA for the CDR3 is TGTGCCAGCACCCTGACCGGGGATACGCAGTATTTT.

The chain employs TRBV5-6 and TRBJ2-2, with 12 bases identical to TRBD2. The CDR3 consists of 17 residues. Germline trimming cut 2 bases from V and 6 bases from J; bases unmatched to any gene: 8. The germline CDR1 and CDR2 sequences are SGHDT and YYEEEE. In DNA, the CDR3 is TGTGCCAGCAGCTTTTGGACTAGCGGGAAGAAGGCCGGGGAGCTGTTTTTT. It encodes CASSFWTSGKKAGELFF.

The chain couples TRBV7-8 to TRBJ1-4; D is uncertain. The V gene's germline CDR1 is SGHVS and CDR2 FQNEAQ. Trimming stripped 4 bases from V and 5 bases from J, with 11 bases between. This CDR3 comprises 14 residues. The chain's CDR3 is CASSSYSGNEKLFF. Here the CDR3 DNA reads TGTGCCAGCAGCTCCTACTCGGGGAATGAAAAACTGTTTTTT.

This clone appeared once. The chain carries TRBV5-4 and TRBJ1-2, with D possibly being TRBD1 (5 bases). Per germline, CDR1 SGHNT and CDR2 YYREEE (reference sequence). The ends were cut back, 0 bases at V and 4 bases at J, with 7 bases in the middle. The CDR3 sequence is 13 residues long. The CDR3 DNA is TGTGCCAGCAGCTTGGGACAGAGCTATGGCTACACCTTC. It codes for CASSLGQSYGYTF.

CDR3 in amino acids: CASSPRGPVNTGELFF. The CDR3 DNA reads as TGTGCCAGCAGTCCCCGGGGTCCCGTAAACACCGGGGAGCTGTTTTTT. The chain employs TRBV5-4 and TRBJ2-2, with a possible D match to TRBD2 (5 bases). Trimming stripped 5 bases from V and 2 bases from J, with 16 bases between. CDR3 length: 16 amino acids. The V gene's germline CDR1 is SGHNT and CDR2 YYREEE (reference sequence). The variable domain in full, completed from reference TRBV5-4 and TRBJ2-2, reads ETGVTQSPTHLIKTRGQQVTLRCSSQSGHNTVSWYQQALGQGPQFIFQYYREEENGRGNFPPRFSGLQFPNYSSELNVNALELDDSALYLCASSPRGPVNTGELFFGEGSRLTVL.

The CDR3 region has the DNA TGTGCCAGCAGCTCGCTAGCGCCTTTTATAACAGATACGCAGTATTTT. It is translated as CASSSLAPFITDTQYF. This sequence joins TRBV11-1 and TRBJ2-3, with a possible D match to TRBD2 (6 bases). There are 16 residues in the CDR3. V lost 4 bases and J 3 bases, leaving 17 bases between the germline ends. CDR1 is SGHAT and CDR2 is FQDESV in the germline V gene (reference sequence).

V gene TRBV7-8 combines with J gene TRBJ1-2; 7 nucleotides agree with TRBD1. V shed 4 bases, J shed 4 bases, and the junction held 12 bases outside the gene matches. The germline V gene has CDR1 SGHVS and CDR2 FQNEAQ. The CDR3 is 16 residues long. CDR3 protein: CASSSGTANAFYGYTF. The CDR3 DNA is TGTGCCAGCAGCTCCGGGACAGCCAACGCATTCTATGGCTACACCTTC.

V and J are TRBV7-9 and TRBJ1-4; maybe TRBD1 (5 bases). V lost 4 bases, J lost 8 bases, and 11 bases lay in between. Germline V CDR1 and CDR2: SEHNR, FQNEAQ (reference sequence). The CDR3 has 13 residues. The CDR3 coding sequence is TGTGCCAGCAGCTCCTCGGGGGTAGAAAAACTGTTTTTT. It yields the protein CASSSSGVEKLFF. Combining the CDR3 with reference TRBV7-9 and TRBJ1-4 gives the whole variable domain DTGVSQNPRHKITKRGQNVTFRCDPISEHNRLYWYRQTLGQGPEFLTYFQNEAQLEKSRLLSDRFSAERPKGSFSTLEIQRTEQGDSAMYLCASSSSGVEKLFFGSGTQLSVL.